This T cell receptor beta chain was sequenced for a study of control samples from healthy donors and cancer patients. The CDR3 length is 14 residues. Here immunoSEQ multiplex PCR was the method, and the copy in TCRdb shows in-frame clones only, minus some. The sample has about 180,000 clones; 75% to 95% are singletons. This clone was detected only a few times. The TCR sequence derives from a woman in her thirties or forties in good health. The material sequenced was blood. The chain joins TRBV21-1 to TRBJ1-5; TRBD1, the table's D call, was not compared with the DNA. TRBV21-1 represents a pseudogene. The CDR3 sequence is CASSRTGELGPQHF. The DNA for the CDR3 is TGTGCCAGCAGCAGAACAGGGGAACTCGGGCCCCAGCATTTT.